A selection of T cell receptor beta chains follows, all from one sample in a study of memory CD4+ T cells and cytomegalovirus serostatus. TCRdb's copy holds only in-frame clones and misses some; the assay was immunoSEQ multiplex PCR. This table has some 80,000 clones, around 80% appearing once. The specimen sequenced was memory CD4+ T cells from blood. The receptor source for this set is an adult in good health and CMV-seronegative. Each CDR3 is given with its conserved first and last residue. A D gene is named only where the DNA matches it firmly. Expanded clones are given a class, and other clones once, few, many or no size at all.

>NA|TRBV4-2|TRBD1|TRBJ2-1
TGTGCCAGCAGCCAAGATCGTGGGGACAGGGGGCGAAATGAGCAGTTCTTC
CASSQDRGDRGRNEQFF
>NA|TRBV6-5|NA|TRBJ1-2
TGTGCCAGCAGTTATGTTGCGGTCTTCGGTGGCTACACCTTC
CASSYVAVFGGYTF
>NA|TRBV2|NA|TRBJ1-6
TGTGCCAGCAGGGTAACGGAGACCGATAATTCACCCCTCCACTTT
CASRVTETDNSPLHF
>NA|TRBV25-1|NA|TRBJ1-1
TGTGCCACCCGGACTTTTGCCACTGAAGCTTTCTTT
CATRTFATEAFF
>NA|TRBV28|NA|TRBJ1-1
TGTGCCAGCAGTTTTCCGCACCTTGAAGCTTTCTTT
CASSFPHLEAFF
>once|TRBV28|TRBD1|TRBJ2-2
TGTGCCAGCAACGATCAGGGGGTGAACACCGGGGAGCTGTTTTTT
CASNDQGVNTGELFF
>NA|TRBV2|NA|TRBJ2-7
TGTGCCAGCAATCCACAGGATTTGGGAGAGCAGTACTTC
CASNPQDLGEQYF
>NA|TRBV21-1|NA|TRBJ1-1
TGTGCCAGCAGCACTCGACAGGGGGCAGTCATGAACACTGAAGCTTTCTTT
CASSTRQGAVMNTEAFF
>NA|TRBV19|NA|TRBJ2-2
TGTGCCAGTAGTTTTCAGGGATTCAGCTGGGAGCTGTTTTTT
CASSFQGFSWELFF
>NA|TRBV7-2|TRBD2|TRBJ2-7
TGTGCCAGCAGCCCCGCCGGGGGGAAGCCCTACGAGCAGTACTTC
CASSPAGGKPYEQYF
>once|TRBV7-9|NA|TRBJ2-5
TGTGCCAGCAGCCAACGGCCGGGGCACGAGACCCAGTACTTC
CASSQRPGHETQYF
>NA|TRBV7-2|NA|TRBJ2-7
TGTGCCAGCAGCGACCGAACCTACGAGCAGTACTTC
CASSDRTYEQYF
>NA|TRBV7-9|TRBD1|TRBJ1-2
TGTGCCAGCAGCTTCGGGGACAGGGGGCTAAGGACCTTC
CASSFGDRGLRTF
>NA|TRBV7-2|NA|TRBJ1-6
TGTGCCAGCAGCTTAGTGGCAGGCGGACTTAATTCACCCCTCCACTTT
CASSLVAGGLNSPLHF
>NA|TRBV25-1|NA|TRBJ1-5
TGTGCCAGCAGTGAGGGAGATCAGCCCCAGCATTTT
CASSEGDQPQHF
>NA|TRBV5-1|TRBD2|TRBJ2-3
TGCGCCAGCAGTTATGCTCTAGCGGAGAGCACAGATACGCAGTATTTT
CASSYALAESTDTQYF
>NA|TRBV7-2|NA|TRBJ1-1
TGTGCCAGCAGCTCGGGGGACCGACGAAACACTGAAGCTTTCTTT
CASSSGDRRNTEAFF
>NA|TRBV15|NA|TRBJ2-2
TGTGCCACCAGCACTGGCACCGGGTTTACCGGGGAGCTGTTTTTT
CATSTGTGFTGELFF
>NA|TRBV6-5|NA|TRBJ1-4
TGTGCCAGCAGCCCTATACCCCGGGTTAATGAAAAACTGTTTTTT
CASSPIPRVNEKLFF
>NA|TRBV6-1|TRBD1|TRBJ1-1
TGTGCCAGCAGTGGCAGACAGGGGCTGACCACTGAAGCTTTCTTT
CASSGRQGLTTEAFF
>NA|TRBV5-1|NA|TRBJ1-1
TGCGCCAGCAGCTTGCTGGGGAACACTGAAGCTTTCTTT
CASSLLGNTEAFF
>NA|TRBV6-1|TRBD1|TRBJ1-1
TGTGCCAGCAGTCTGACAGGGGTGCGCACTGAAGCTTTCTTT
CASSLTGVRTEAFF
>NA|TRBV19|NA|TRBJ1-5
TGTGCCAGTAGTATTAGTATGGGGGGTTGGGGCAATCAGCCCCAGCATTTT
CASSISMGGWGNQPQHF
>NA|TRBV5-4|TRBD1|TRBJ2-2
TGTGCCAGCAGCTTGACAGGGGACACCGGGGAGCTGTTTTTT
CASSLTGDTGELFF
>NA|TRBV5-1|NA|TRBJ2-5
TGCGCCAGCAGCTTAAGGGGGTCCAGCTTCCAAGAGACCCAGTACTTC
CASSLRGSSFQETQYF
>NA|TRBV5-1|NA|TRBJ1-1
TGCGCCAGCAGTCGACAAGGGGAGAATACTGAAGCTTTCTTT
CASSRQGENTEAFF
>few|TRBV7-2|NA|TRBJ1-1
TGTGCCAGCAGCTCGACAGGCTTGACAAGCGCTGAAGCTTTCTTT
CASSSTGLTSAEAFF
>NA|TRBV28|TRBD1|TRBJ1-4
TGTGCCAGCAGTACAACAGGGGGCGTTAATGAAAAACTGTTTTTT
CASSTTGGVNEKLFF
>NA|TRBV18|TRBD1|TRBJ1-1
TGTGCCAGCTCATTTGGGACAGCGCGGGGAGCTTTCTTT
CASSFGTARGAFF
>NA|TRBV7-7|NA|TRBJ1-1
TGTGCTAGCAGTCCGACTCCGGGGAACACTGAAGCTTTCTTT
CASSPTPGNTEAFF
>NA|TRBV11-2|TRBD2|TRBJ2-1
TGTGCCAGCAGCTTAACGGGGGGTCGTTATTTCAATGAGCAGTTCTTC
CASSLTGGRYFNEQFF
>few|TRBV5-1|TRBD1|TRBJ1-2
TGCGCCAGCAGCTTGGGGGCACCGGGACAGGGGGGCGGTGGCTACACCTTC
CASSLGAPGQGGGGYTF
>NA|TRBV11-2|NA|TRBJ1-2
TGTGCCAGCAGCTTAGTGAGTGGGGACCGGGACGCTAACTATGGCTACACCTTC
CASSLVSGDRDANYGYTF
>NA|TRBV5-1|TRBD2|TRBJ2-1
TGCGCCAGCAGCTTGGACCTAGCGGGCCGGGGGGATGAGCAGTTCTTC
CASSLDLAGRGDEQFF
>NA|TRBV15|NA|TRBJ1-3
TGTGCCACCAGCAGAGATGGACAGAGCTCTGGAAACACCATATATTTT
CATSRDGQSSGNTIYF
>NA|TRBV4-1|NA|TRBJ1-3
TGCGCCAGCAGCCAAGGTGGGGTCCGCTCTGGAAACACCATATATTTT
CASSQGGVRSGNTIYF